Reported below is one TCR beta chain. The sample originates from a study of T cell clonotyping in hematopoietic cell transplantation. The method was immunoSEQ multiplex PCR; TCRdb's version includes in-frame clones alone and lacks a portion of them. The table includes some 50,000 clones, around 83% detected once. Regarding time point: recipient sample about 28 days before transplant, after cytoreduction. The sequenced sample was peripheral blood mononuclear cells, obtained before stem cell transplant. This clonotype was sampled from a man aged 60 to 75 with myelodysplastic syndrome. Some clones in this sample may be carry-over from other donors' samples.

CDR3 in amino acids: CASSREVNTEAFF. The DNA for the CDR3 is TGCGCCAGCAGCAGGGAAGTGAACACTGAAGCTTTCTTT. The chain recombines TRBV5-1 with TRBJ1-1, with unresolved D. The CDR3 has 13 residues. Germline values: CDR1 SGHRS, CDR2 YFSETQ. Trimming took 4 bases from V and 0 from J, leaving 7 bases between them.